Listed below are T cell receptor beta chains from one sample, sequenced in a study of CD8 T cells in Susac syndrome. TCRdb recomputed calls from the immunoSEQ multiplex PCR reads with MiXCR, one row per CDR3 protein. This sample carries about 240,000 distinct CDR3 sequences, 90% to 97% of them seen once, and the ten largest clones take 0.095% to 0.12%. Sequenced sample: CD4+ T cells from PBMCs. All receptors come from a human donor with Susac syndrome. Both conserved end residues are part of each CDR3. D genes are given only for firm matches. Part of the rows lack a size; the others show once, few, many or a class for expanded clones.

d_gene,j_gene,abundance,v_gene,CDR3nt,CDR3aa
-,TRBJ2-2,-,TRBV28,TGTGCCAGCAGTTTCCCAGGGGCCGGGGAGCTGTTTTTT,CASSFPGAGELFF
-,TRBJ2-7,-,TRBV5-1,TGCGCCAGCTCGGAACAGGATTACGAGCAGTACTTC,CASSEQDYEQYF
-,TRBJ2-3,-,TRBV25-1,TGTGCCAGCACCGGAGGAGGTGGTAGCACAGATACGCAGTATTTT,CASTGGGGSTDTQYF
-,TRBJ2-5,-,TRBV7-8,TGTGCCAGCAGCTTAGTCGCGTCCCAAGAGACCCAGTACTTC,CASSLVASQETQYF
-,TRBJ2-1,few,TRBV18,TGTGCCAGCTCCCCGCCGGGTTCCTACAATGAGCAGTTCTTC,CASSPPGSYNEQFF
TRBD1,TRBJ2-7,-,TRBV9,TGTGCCAGCAGCGGCGGGACAGGGGGGCGAGCGCAGTACTTC,CASSGGTGGRAQYF
-,TRBJ1-1,-,TRBV7-2,TGTGCCAGCAGCTCCCAGGTGAACACTGAAGCTTTCTTT,CASSSQVNTEAFF
-,TRBJ1-4,-,TRBV18,TGTGCCAGCTCCTCGTCATTCCAAGAAAAACTGTTTTTT,CASSSSFQEKLFF
-,TRBJ2-3,once,TRBV9,TGTGCCAGCAGCGTAGGGGCAGGATGGGCAGATACGCAGTATTTT,CASSVGAGWADTQYF
-,TRBJ1-1,-,TRBV20-1,TGCAGTGCTAGACGCGGACAGCCGAACACTGAAGCTTTCTTT,CSARRGQPNTEAFF